What follows describes a single TCR beta chain. Antigen specificity is unknown. The sample comes from a study of T cell repertoires in cytomegalovirus infection. Study information: CMV infection and matching HLA type were both indicated by public TCR beta signatures.

This CDR3 is 15 amino acids long. With V trimmed by 4 bases and J by 7 bases, 5 bases remained unmatched. Findings and caveats of the study: CMV carriers with the relevant HLA were identified by cumulative public TCR beta family frequency. Ex vivo responses were dominated by HLA-C-restricted CMV-specific TCR beta clonotypes.

TCRdb reprocessed the reads with MiXCR, giving one entry per CDR3 protein. This table holds a few hundred thousand distinct CDR3 sequences, more than 20% found once. The receptor's source is a human donor in good health (CMV status not recorded). Some clones in this sample may be carry-over from other donors' samples. Sequenced sample: PBMCs. This chain uses TRBV12-3 or TRBV12-4 with TRBJ1-6; TRBD1 aligns across 9 bases. This CDR3 is CASSSGQGKNSPLHF. The CDR3 DNA is TGTGCCAGCAGTTCCGGACAGGGGAAAAATTCACCCCTCCACTTT.